These 25 T cell receptor beta chains originate from one sample sequenced in a study of blood T cell repertoires in COVID-19. This table comes from immunoSEQ multiplex PCR, and its TCRdb copy is limited to in-frame clones, with some not included. Of about 380,000 clones in the sample, more than 75% were seen once. Sequencing input: PBMCs or T cells enriched from blood (not recorded which). The receptors originated from a woman aged 18-35 years who had recovered from COVID-19.

The genes are TRBV29-1 and TRBJ1-4; 9 bases line up with TRBD1. The germline V gene has CDR1 SQVTM and CDR2 ANQGSEA. The CDR3 is 16 amino acids. The V segment lost 7 bases and the J segment 8 bases; nucleotides outside the gene matches: 17. CDR3 nucleotides: TGCAGCGCAGATTCCGGGCGGACAGGGGCAAAGGAAAAACTGTTTTTT. Amino acids: CSADSGRTGAKEKLFF. The full variable domain, completed using reference TRBV29-1 and TRBJ1-4, is SAVISQKPSRDICQRGTSLTIQCQVDSQVTMMFWYRQQPGQSLTLIATANQGSEATYESGFVIDKFPISRPNLTFSTLTVSNMSPEDSSIYLCSADSGRTGAKEKLFFGSGTQLSVL.

The chain has TRBV5-5 and TRBJ2-7; 9 bases align to TRBD2. The CDR3 is 15 residues long. Germline loops: CDR1 SGHKS, CDR2 YYEKEE (reference sequence). V dropped 0 bases and J dropped 1; count of bases not matched to a gene: 2. The CDR3 loop is CASSLALAGSYEQYF. In nucleotides, the CDR3 is TGTGCCAGCAGCTTGGCCCTAGCGGGGTCCTACGAGCAGTACTTC. Complete variable domain (other parts from reference TRBV5-5 and TRBJ2-7): DAGVTQSPTHLIKTRGQQVTLRCSPISGHKSVSWYQQVLGQGPQFIFQYYEKEERGRGNFPDRFSARQFPNYSSELNVNALLLGDSALYLCASSLALAGSYEQYFGPGTRLTVT.

V and J are TRBV28 and TRBJ1-4, with 10 nucleotides matching TRBD1. The CDR3 contains 14 residues. V gave up 4 bases and J gave up 7 bases; unmatched junction bases: 3. Germline CDR1 is MDHEN and CDR2 is SYDVKM. The CDR3 nucleotides read TGTGCCAGCAGTTCAGGACAGGGGGGTGAAAAACTGTTTTTT. Its translation is CASSSGQGGEKLFF.

This chain joins TRBV19 and TRBJ1-2; D perhaps matches TRBD1 (5 bases). Germline-derived CDR1 and CDR2 are LNHDA and SQIVND (reference sequence). V was pared by 6 bases and J by 6 bases, with 17 bases between. The CDR3 runs 14 residues. Here the CDR3 DNA reads TGTGCCAGTAGCCGGACAAGAATAGAAGATGGCTACACCTTC. This translates into CASSRTRIEDGYTF.

The V call is TRBV6-5, the J call TRBJ2-5; 7 bases map to TRBD2. Germline V gene sequence: CDR1 MNHEY, CDR2 SVGAGI. The V segment lost 2 bases and the J segment 0 bases; nucleotides outside the gene matches: 3. The CDR3 runs 15 residues. This chain's CDR3 is CASSYRDYHQETQYF. The CDR3 DNA reads TGTGCCAGCAGTTACCGGGACTACCACCAAGAGACCCAGTACTTC.

V and J are TRBV2 and TRBJ1-5, with 7 bases aligning to TRBD1. The CDR3 extends over 16 amino acids. From germline, CDR1 is SNHLY and CDR2 FYNNEI. V shed 6 bases, J shed 2 bases, and the junction held 10 bases outside the gene matches. The CDR3 loop reads CASSDRHRGRNQPQHF. CDR3 bases: TGTGCCAGCAGCGACCGTCACAGGGGTCGCAATCAGCCCCAGCATTTT.

This rearrangement joins TRBV9 to TRBJ2-5; 13 positions match TRBD2. The CDR3 runs to 16 residues. V gave up 0 bases and J gave up 1 base; unmatched junction bases: 0. Germline CDR1 reads SGDLS; CDR2 reads YYNGEE. CDR3 sequence: CASSVGTSGGQETQYF. The CDR3 DNA sequence: TGTGCCAGCAGCGTAGGGACTAGCGGGGGCCAAGAGACCCAGTACTTC.

J is TRBJ2-7 and V is TRBV28, with TRBD1 identical over 11 bases. With 7 bases clipped from V and 7 bases from J, the junction kept 12 bases outside the gene matches. Germline V gives CDR1 MDHEN, CDR2 SYDVKM. The CDR3 runs 15 residues. CDR3 bases: TGTGCCAGCACCCCAGGGGACAGGGGGTCGGAAGAGCAGTACTTC. Its protein is CASTPGDRGSEEQYF. Variable domain in full (rest from reference TRBV28 and TRBJ2-7): DVKVTQSSRYLVKRTGEKVFLECVQDMDHENMFWYRQDPGLGLRLIYFSYDVKMKEKGDIPEGYSVSREKKERFSLILESASTNQTSMYLCASTPGDRGSEEQYFGPGTRLTVT.

V usage is TRBV19 and J usage is TRBJ1-4; D perhaps matches TRBD1 (6 bases). V was trimmed by 3 bases and J by 4 bases, leaving 12 bases between them. The CDR3 extends over 15 amino acids. Germline CDR1 is LNHDA and CDR2 is SQIVND (reference sequence). The CDR3 DNA reads TGTGCCAGTAGTATTTCCTGGACAGATAATGAAAAACTGTTTTTT. Amino acids: CASSISWTDNEKLFF.

The V and J genes are TRBV30 and TRBJ1-2, with D possibly being TRBD1 (5 bases). Germline V gene sequence: CDR1 GTSNPN, CDR2 SVGIG (reference sequence). This CDR3 is built from 14 residues. The V end lost 0 bases, the J end lost 2 bases, and 10 bases lay between the germline ends. CDR3 region: CAWSVQARNYGYTF. CDR3 nucleotides: TGTGCCTGGAGTGTACAGGCCCGAAACTATGGCTACACCTTC.

This clone has only one observation. The chain links TRBV25-1 to TRBJ1-4; 7 positions match TRBD1. V lost 5 bases to trimming and J lost 3 bases; unmatched junction nucleotides: 9. Germline lookup yields CDR1 MGHDK and CDR2 SYGVNS. The CDR3 spans 16 residues. The CDR3 region has the DNA TGTGCCAGCAGTATGGGCTCCGGGACAGCTAATGAAAAACTGTTTTTT. This translates into CASSMGSGTANEKLFF. Using reference TRBV25-1 and TRBJ1-4 for the parts outside the CDR3, the full variable domain is EADIYQTPRYLVIGTGKKITLECSQTMGHDKMYWYQQDPGMELHLIHYSYGVNSTEKGDLSSESTVSRIRTEHFPLTLESARPSHTSQYLCASSMGSGTANEKLFFGSGTQLSVL.

The table lists this clone with a count of one. This chain uses TRBV6-5 with TRBJ2-1; 7 bases align to TRBD1. The J segment lost 6 bases and the V segment lost 6 bases, leaving 8 bases of the junction unmatched. CDR3 length: 14 residues. Germline CDR1 is MNHEY and CDR2 is SVGAGI. CDR3 amino acids: CASSPDRDFNEQFF. The CDR3 DNA follows: TGTGCCAGCAGCCCAGACAGGGATTTCAATGAGCAGTTCTTC.

The V call is TRBV19, the J call TRBJ1-1, with D tentatively TRBD1 (5 bases). V shed 4 bases and J shed 7 bases, with 13 bases lying between them. This CDR3 has 13 amino acids. The germline V gene has CDR1 LNHDA and CDR2 SQIVND (reference sequence). The DNA of the CDR3 is TGTGCCAGTAGTAGTCAGGGTGATGGTGAAGCTTTCTTT. Translated, it gives CASSSQGDGEAFF.

The chain uses TRBV7-9 and TRBJ1-4; D remains ambiguous. V was clipped by 2 bases and J by 8 bases, with 15 bases between them. Germline CDR1 reads SEHNR; CDR2 reads FQNEAQ (reference sequence). CDR3 length equals 15 residues. The CDR3 coding sequence is TGTGCCAGCAGCTTATCGGGAAGTCCGGAGGAAAAACTGTTTTTT. It translates to CASSLSGSPEEKLFF.

This chain's CDR3 is CASSQVSPPSGYGYTF. The DNA of the CDR3 is TGCGCCAGCAGCCAAGTAAGCCCCCCGAGCGGCTATGGCTACACCTTC. The chain employs TRBV4-3 and TRBJ1-2; D is uncertain. CDR1 is LGHNA and CDR2 is YSLEER in the germline V gene. The CDR3 runs 16 residues. Deletions cut 1 base from V and 4 bases from J, with 16 bases between.

The chain joins TRBV5-1 to TRBJ2-2, with D unresolved. The V gene lost 0 bases and the J gene lost 0 bases, with 3 bases spanning the gap. The length of the CDR3 is 14 residues. In germline, CDR1 is SGHRS, CDR2 YFSETQ. CDR3 DNA: TGCGCCAGCAGCTTGGATACGAACACCGGGGAGCTGTTTTTT. Its protein is CASSLDTNTGELFF.

The chain recombines TRBV12-5 with TRBJ1-3, with D possibly being TRBD1 (6 bases). Germline V gene data show CDR1 as LGHNT and CDR2 as FRNRAP. This CDR3 is 17 amino acids long. V lost 0 bases, J lost 0 bases, and 12 bases lay in between. The CDR3, as DNA: TGTGCTAGTGGTTTGGTTCGACAGGCTTACTCTGGAAACACCATATATTTT. Translation gives CASGLVRQAYSGNTIYF.

The chain uses TRBV9 and TRBJ2-7; 10 positions match TRBD2. Looked up from germline, CDR1 is SGDLS and CDR2 is YYNGEE. The trim removed 3 bases at V and 3 bases at J, leaving 6 bases unmatched. This CDR3 has 15 residues. The CDR3 is CASSASGGAFYEQYF. CDR3 sequence (DNA): TGTGCCAGCAGCGCCAGCGGGGGGGCCTTCTACGAGCAGTACTTC.

As for this clone: A much larger clone is a single base away; this may be a read error. Different DNA sequences within this sample yield the same CDR3. V usage is TRBV24-1 and J usage is TRBJ2-2, with TRBD1 identical over 8 bases. This CDR3 is 14 amino acids long. V lost 7 bases and J lost 1; bases outside the gene matches: 1. Germline assignment: CDR1 KGHDR and CDR2 SFDVKD. CDR3 coding DNA: TGTGCCACCAGCGGGACAGGGAACACCGGGGAGCTGTTTTTT. As protein: CATSGTGNTGELFF.

The chain employs TRBV6-5 and TRBJ2-3; D not resolved. CDR1 MNHEY and CDR2 SVGAGI come from the germline V gene. CDR3 length: 13 amino acids. Trimming removed 6 bases from V and 11 bases from J, with 18 bases in between. As DNA, the CDR3 is TGTGCCAGCAGACTCCAGAGCACAGTTAAGCAGTATTTT. Its protein is CASRLQSTVKQYF.

The chain carries TRBV19 and TRBJ1-6, with a weak D call TRBD1 (6 bases). This CDR3 has 14 residues. Trimming cost V 3 bases and J 6 bases, with 9 bases left between them. Germline CDR1 is LNHDA and CDR2 is SQIVND (reference sequence). This CDR3 is CASSIGQTNSPLHF. CDR3 DNA: TGTGCCAGTAGTATTGGACAGACTAATTCACCCCTCCACTTT.

This chain uses TRBV13 with TRBJ2-5, with D possibly TRBD1 on 6 matching bases. CDR1 PRHDT and CDR2 FYEKMQ come from the germline V gene (reference sequence). This CDR3 comprises 14 residues. Trimming took off 4 bases at V and 5 bases at J, with 14 bases between the two ends. In DNA, the CDR3 is TGTGCCAGCAGCTACAGGGTAAATCGGGAGACCCAGTACTTC. This encodes CASSYRVNRETQYF. Using reference TRBV13 and TRBJ2-5 for the parts outside the CDR3, the full variable domain is AAGVIQSPRHLIKEKRETATLKCYPIPRHDTVYWYQQGPGQDPQFLISFYEKMQSDKGSIPDRFSAQQFSDYHSELNMSSLELGDSALYFCASSYRVNRETQYFGPGTRLLVL.

The chain combines TRBV9 with TRBJ2-3, with 8 bases that match TRBD1. Trimming at V came to 2 bases and at J to 4 bases, leaving 12 bases not matched to a gene. The CDR3 extends over 17 amino acids. Germline-derived CDR1 and CDR2 are SGDLS and YYNGEE. The CDR3 spells CASSVGTGGLSADTQYF. In nucleotides, the CDR3 is TGTGCCAGCAGCGTCGGGACAGGTGGACTTTCGGCAGATACGCAGTATTTT.

This clone appeared once. The V and J genes are TRBV4-1 and TRBJ2-4, with 7 bases matching TRBD1. With V trimmed by 0 bases and J by 6 bases, 5 bases remained unmatched. CDR1 is MGHRA, CDR2 YSYEKL, per germline. The CDR3 contains 15 residues. The chain's CDR3 is CASSQDRGTANIQYF. The CDR3 bases are TGCGCCAGCAGCCAAGATAGGGGGACAGCAAACATTCAGTACTTC.

The J gene is TRBJ1-1, the V gene TRBV27, with D possibly being TRBD1 (6 bases). Germline CDR1 and CDR2: MNHEY and SMNVEV (reference sequence). Trimming removed 0 bases from V and 2 bases from J, with 7 bases in between. The CDR3 spans 14 residues. CDR3 region: CASSLSDSNTEAFF. The DNA of the CDR3 is TGTGCCAGCAGTTTATCGGACAGCAACACTGAAGCTTTCTTT.